The entry that follows covers one T cell receptor beta chain sequence. What it binds is not known. The junction had 9 bases not matched to a gene; V was cut back by 3 bases and J by 2 bases. Germline V gene lookup returns CDR1 SGDLS and CDR2 YYNGEE. This CDR3 has 16 amino acids. This sample was taken from a study of post-analysis software for immune sequencing data. The study, taken as a whole, reports: Higher frequency in patients than in controls was seen for five TRBV segments, with TRBV5-6, TRBV5-1 and TRBV20-1 among them. Same-batch samples co-clustered strongly by F measure.

TCR beta cDNA libraries included unique molecular identifiers. Input of roughly 0.9 to 11 million T cells yielded 450,000 to 550,000 cDNA molecules. TCRdb reanalysed the PCR reads using MiXCR and keeps one entry per CDR3 protein. Here the sample spans 700,000 to 900,000 distinct CDR3 sequences, around 45% being singletons. V is TRBV9 and J is TRBJ2-7, with 9 positions matching TRBD1. This receptor was identified in a girl under 18 with multiple sclerosis. Sequenced material: blood. CDR3 nucleotides: TGTGCCAGCAGCGATTCCGGGACAGGGTCCCCCTACGAGCAGTACTTC. Translating it yields CASSDSGTGSPYEQYF.